This T cell receptor (beta chain) appears in the sequencing data of a study of beta chain features in type 1 diabetes (dated by TCRdb to 2016 to 2019). As for the study more broadly: Mean age, gender distribution, total cell number and subset yield did not differ between patients and healthy donors. Whereas all 28 donors provided naive and central memory subsets, regulatory and stem cell-like memory subsets were isolated from just 8 patients and about eight healthy donors. In the study, recently diagnosed type 1 diabetes patients and matched healthy donors were compared on the TCRB repertoires of their sorted circulating CD4+ T cell subsets. A total of roughly 98,000,000 sorted cells were examined across all samples, and RNA yield correlated strongly with the number of cells per subset. Here is what the overall study found, with its caveats: In all four CD4+ subsets, TCRB CDR3 length was moderately but significantly shorter in type 1 diabetes patients. Because cDNA was sequenced instead of genomic DNA, highly expressing activated cells could be over-represented, though the groups showed no difference in activation or CD3 levels. Fewer insertions and more nucleotide deletions at VDJ recombination sites were observed in patients with type 1 diabetes, implying thymic rearrangement abnormalities. Naive, central memory and regulatory TCRB repertoires appeared to be more alike among patients than among healthy donors. Shorter templates might have been favored by PCR, but patient and control samples were amplified and corrected together, so both groups would have been affected equally by any skew. Only small numbers of individuals were included in the HLA sub-analyses, which left unresolved whether HLA type had any influence on TCRB rearrangement.

This clone was found a few times. It lacks a known antigen. No much larger clonotype is one base removed from it; base qualities were not supplied. A single peripheral blood draw of about 116 mL on average was collected from each donor into heparinised tubes. A BD FACSAria II was used to sort naive, central memory, regulatory and stem cell-like memory CD4+ T cells with a panel that included CD45RO, CCR7, CD25, CD127, CD95 and CD27. All sorted populations exceeded 95% purity. Right away, PBMCs were isolated by Lymphoprep density gradient centrifugation and were stained directly, with no culture step. So that batch effects would be minimized, each experiment stained and sorted samples in pairs, pairing one healthy donor with one patient. The entire isolated RNA was reverse transcribed using the High Capacity cDNA Reverse Transcription Kit, and thus expressed TCRB transcripts were sequenced. Naive, central memory and regulatory T cell samples underwent deep immunoSEQ sequencing, averaging about 3.57 million total reads per sample. Sorted cells were lysed in RLT buffer and RNA was extracted with DNase-treated RNeasy Micro or Mini kits, depending on cell number. Each cell subset was processed separately to prevent cross-contamination, with patient and healthy donor samples processed together. TCRB sequences were amplified from cDNA with the immunoSEQ multiplex PCR, producing 87-bp fragments spanning the CDR3 region. Sequencing of the amplicons was performed on the Illumina HiSeq platform. From the authors' description of their analysis: PCR bias was corrected computationally using synthetic template baselines, and reads within Hamming distance 2 were collapsed, with unmergeable singletons discarded. Reads were aligned against IMGT to assign V, D and J genes, CDR3 length and insertions or deletions at six rearrangement sites. Within each subset, clonotype counts were normalized to sorted cell number, after which true diversity and Gini coefficients were computed with the tcR R package. Repertoire sharing was quantified using the overlap coefficient calculated on TCRB nucleotide sequences. TCRdb took over this immuneACCESS table, retaining in-frame rearrangements with V and J assigned. Such tables are incomplete; in checked studies, under half of the missing clones stem from an unresolved V gene, and the remainder is unexplained. V, J and clone size are those of that table, while D and trimming were read from the DNA. The sample records 150,000 to 160,000 clones, 11% of which are singletons. Clones ranked in the top ten supply 2% to 2.5% of the sample.

V drops 4 bases and J drops 6 bases, leaving 11 bases in between. The germline V gene specifies SGHDT as CDR1 and YYEEEE as CDR2. The CDR3 contains 13 residues, cysteine and phenylalanine counted. Only CDR3 DNA is held: 39 bases, read in frame from base 1. Recombination linked TRBV5-6 to TRBJ2-1; a confident D gene designation cannot be given. Material: central memory CD4+ T cells from blood. This receptor was obtained from a man between 18 and 29 years old in good health. The nucleotide sequence is TGTGCCAGCAGCCATGTCTCGGGCAATGAGCAGTTCTTC. This sequence encodes CASSHVSGNEQFF.